A single sample gave rise to the 17 T cell receptor beta chains below, sequenced in a study of T-cell memory formation after mild COVID-19. TCRdb reanalysed the 5' RACE reads using MiXCR and keeps one entry per CDR3 protein. The sample yields 400,000 to 550,000 distinct CDR3 sequences, roughly 25% seen once. The sequenced material came from PBMCs or a T cell subset sorted from them (not recorded which). The receptors originated from an adult woman who had mild COVID-19 (a few samples of this study predate the infection). Cell type and time point are not known.

This sequence joins TRBV7-8 and TRBJ2-7; D is undetermined. Germline CDR1 and CDR2: SGHVS and FQNEAQ. The V gene lost 1 base and the J gene lost 3 bases, with 7 bases spanning the gap. This CDR3 region has 13 residues. CDR3 nucleotides: TGTGCCAGCAGCTTAGTAACAGTCTACGAGCAGTACTTC. This codes for CASSLVTVYEQYF.

The rearrangement links TRBV5-5 to TRBJ1-5, with D perhaps matching TRBD1 (6 bases). The V and J ends lost 0 bases and 5 bases respectively, with 9 bases between them. Germline CDR1 SGHKS, CDR2 YYEKEE (reference sequence). The CDR3 extends over 14 amino acids. CDR3 residues: CASSLDRADQPQHF. The DNA for the CDR3 is TGTGCCAGCAGCTTGGACAGGGCCGATCAGCCCCAGCATTTT.

This sequence joins TRBV12-3 or TRBV12-4 and TRBJ2-2; D possibly uses TRBD1 or TRBD2 (5 bases each). Trimming removed 5 bases from V and 7 bases from J, with 14 bases in between. The CDR3 covers 14 residues. DNA of the CDR3: TGTGCCAGCAGTCCAGGGACCGACGGCGGGGAGCTGTTTTTT. The encoded protein is CASSPGTDGGELFF.

This clonotype was recorded a few times. The rearrangement uses TRBV7-2 and TRBJ2-7; no clear D. This CDR3 contains 13 residues. Germline V CDR1 and CDR2: SGHTA, FQGNSA. With 2 bases removed from V and 7 bases from J, the gap between germline ends came to 12 bases. CDR3 region: CASSLPRAVEQYF. In DNA form, the CDR3 reads TGTGCCAGCAGCTTACCTAGGGCTGTAGAGCAGTACTTC. The complete variable domain, with remaining parts taken from reference TRBV7-2 and TRBJ2-7, reads GAGVSQSPSNKVTEKGKDVELRCDPISGHTALYWYRQSLGQGLEFLIYFQGNSAPDKSGLPSDRFSAERTGGSVSTLTIQRTQQEDSAVYLCASSLPRAVEQYFGPGTRLTVT.

The chain links TRBV15 to TRBJ2-1; 8 bases are a match to TRBD1. J was trimmed by 0 bases and V by 5 bases; bases with no gene match: 3. The CDR3 has 15 residues. Per germline, CDR1 LNHNV and CDR2 YYDKDF (reference sequence). The CDR3 protein is CATSLGQGSYNEQFF. The CDR3 region has the DNA TGTGCCACCAGCCTAGGACAGGGCTCCTACAATGAGCAGTTCTTC.

V and J are TRBV20-1 and TRBJ1-1, with no clear D. The ends were cut back, 6 bases at V and 7 bases at J, with 18 bases in the middle. Germline CDR1 reads DFQATT; CDR2 reads SNEGSKA (reference sequence). This CDR3 region has 13 residues. CDR3 loop: CSATRPITFEAFF. CDR3 DNA sequence: TGCAGTGCAACACGCCCCATAACCTTTGAAGCTTTCTTT.

The chain links TRBV29-1 to TRBJ2-3, with 11 bases matching TRBD2. Losses at the gene ends were 4 bases for V and 2 bases for J; bases not matched to a gene: 5. The CDR3 has 15 amino acids. In germline, CDR1 is SQVTM, CDR2 ANQGSEA. The CDR3 region has the DNA TGCAGCGTTGCGGGACTAGCGGACAACACAGATACGCAGTATTTT. It codes for CSVAGLADNTDTQYF.

V and J are TRBV12-3 or TRBV12-4 and TRBJ2-3; D remains ambiguous. This CDR3 is built from 14 residues. V lost 0 bases and J lost 4, with 8 bases in between. CDR3 DNA: TGTGCCAGCAGTTTAGCGATTCGGGCAGATACGCAGTATTTT. Translated, it gives CASSLAIRADTQYF.

V usage is TRBV7-6 and J usage is TRBJ2-7; possible D gene TRBD1, 5 bases. This CDR3 region has 14 residues. Germline values: CDR1 SGHVS, CDR2 FNYEAQ. V lost 1 base to trimming and J lost 5 bases, with 12 bases between them. The CDR3 loop is CASSLDPGIDEQYF. DNA of the CDR3: TGTGCCAGCAGCTTAGACCCAGGGATCGACGAGCAGTACTTC.

This clonotype was found a few times. CDR3 protein: CASSRGGSLNEKLFF. The CDR3 region has the DNA TGTGCCAGCAGTCGTGGTGGAAGCCTAAATGAAAAACTGTTTTTT. This chain connects TRBV7-9 to TRBJ1-4; D gene unclear. Germline values: CDR1 SEHNR, CDR2 FQNEAQ (reference sequence). CDR3 length equals 15 residues. The ends were cut back, 6 bases at V and 5 bases at J, with 16 bases in the middle.

The chain recombines TRBV7-2 with TRBJ2-1; D ambiguous. The V gene's germline CDR1 is SGHTA and CDR2 FQGNSA. The CDR3 contains 14 residues. Trimming stripped 5 bases from V and 5 bases from J, with 13 bases between. DNA for the CDR3: TGTGCCAGCAGCAGACGTGGGTTGGACAATGAGCAGTTCTTC. Its protein is CASSRRGLDNEQFF.

This clonotype was observed a few times. CDR3 DNA: TGTGCCAGCAGCCGGGCCCCAGATACGCAGTATTTT. Translation gives CASSRAPDTQYF. This chain connects TRBV3-1 to TRBJ2-3; D remains ambiguous. Germline lookup yields CDR1 LGHDT and CDR2 YNNKEL (reference sequence). The CDR3 contains 12 residues. Trimming shortened V by 4 bases and J by 4 bases, and 6 bases separated the two germline ends.

This clonotype has at least ten counts. The chain links TRBV7-2 to TRBJ2-7; no firm D call. CDR1 and CDR2 (germline): SGHTA, FQGNSA. This CDR3 has 11 residues. Trimming removed 5 bases from V and 3 bases from J, with 5 bases in between. DNA for the CDR3: TGTGCCAGCAGCCACGGCTACGAGCAGTACTTC. Translation gives CASSHGYEQYF.

This clonotype was recorded a few times. The J gene is TRBJ2-3, the V gene TRBV19; possible D gene TRBD2, 5 bases. The CDR3 consists of 16 residues. Germline CDR1 LNHDA, CDR2 SQIVND (reference sequence). V was shortened by 5 bases and J by 5 bases, with 20 bases between the two germline ends. In nucleotides, the CDR3 is TGTGCCAGTAGTCCGTTAAAAACTAGTTCTGGAGATACGCAGTATTTT. Protein: CASSPLKTSSGDTQYF.

This clonotype was seen a few times. CDR3 residues: CSARPGPVTGELFF. The CDR3 bases are TGCAGTGCTAGGCCTGGACCGGTGACCGGGGAGCTGTTTTTT. The J gene is TRBJ2-2, the V gene TRBV20-1; D call uncertain. This CDR3 spans 14 amino acids. Deletions cut 3 bases from V and 5 bases from J, with 13 bases between. Germline V CDR1 and CDR2: DFQATT, SNEGSKA (reference sequence).

This clonotype was seen a few times. This chain connects TRBV11-2 to TRBJ1-1; unclear D gene. The V and J ends lost 3 bases and 4 bases respectively, with 15 bases between them. Looked up from germline, CDR1 is SGHAT and CDR2 is FQNNGV. The CDR3 contains 15 residues. The CDR3 DNA is TGTGCCAGCAGCTTGCTCTCCAATACTGGCACTGAAGCTTTCTTT. As protein: CASSLLSNTGTEAFF.

The rearrangement links TRBV12-3 or TRBV12-4 to TRBJ1-4; D perhaps matches TRBD1 (5 bases). The V end was cut by 6 bases, the J end by 8 bases, with 13 bases between. CDR3 length: 13 residues. The CDR3 region has the DNA TGTGCCAGCAGCGACTTCCGGGGGGAAAAACTGTTTTTT. It codes for CASSDFRGEKLFF.